A single sample is the source of the 27 T cell receptor beta chains below, sequenced in a study of early T cells in non-severe SARS-CoV-2 infection. TCRdb reanalysed the 5' RACE reads using MiXCR and keeps one entry per CDR3 protein. This sample has about 28,000 distinct CDR3 sequences, with around 6% found just once. This specimen consisted of whole blood, obtained at baseline. Source of these receptors: an adult who was a healthcare worker with PCR-confirmed SARS-CoV-2 infection or an uninfected control (not recorded which).

This clonotype was observed many times. The CDR3 spells CASSHRDLPSTDTQYF. The CDR3 DNA reads TGTGCCAGCAGCCATCGGGACTTACCGAGCACAGATACGCAGTATTTT. This chain connects TRBV7-8 to TRBJ2-3; D is possibly TRBD2 (6 bases). Trimming removed 5 bases from V and 0 bases from J, with 15 bases in between. CDR1 is SGHVS and CDR2 is FQNEAQ in the germline V gene. There are 16 residues in the CDR3.

The sample holds a few counts of this clonotype. The rearrangement joins TRBV7-9 to TRBJ2-3; D may be TRBD2 (5 bases). The V gene lost 5 bases and the J gene lost 4 bases, with 10 bases spanning the gap. The V gene's germline CDR1 is SEHNR and CDR2 FQNEAQ (reference sequence). CDR3 size: 13 residues. The CDR3 sequence is CASSKREADTQYF. CDR3 coding DNA: TGTGCCAGCAGCAAACGGGAAGCAGATACGCAGTATTTT.

This clonotype was counted many times. The chain employs TRBV10-2 and TRBJ2-2; weak D call: TRBD2 (5 bases). The germline V and J ends were trimmed by 5 bases and 6 bases, with 25 bases remaining between them. The CDR3 contains 18 residues. Germline V lookup: CDR1 WSHSY, CDR2 SAAADI. The CDR3 sequence is CASSLAPGWTGSAGELFF. The CDR3 DNA reads as TGCGCCAGCAGTTTAGCACCTGGCTGGACTGGTTCTGCCGGGGAGCTGTTTTTT.

CDR3 region: CASRGENTQYF. In DNA, the CDR3 is TGTGCCAGCAGGGGAGAGAATACGCAGTATTTT. The V gene is TRBV12-3 or TRBV12-4, the J gene TRBJ2-3; D may be TRBD2 (5 bases). Trimming cost V 6 bases and J 7 bases, with 8 bases left between them. This CDR3 has 11 amino acids.

V and J are TRBV7-6 and TRBJ2-3; D is ambiguous. Germline CDR1 is SGHVS and CDR2 is FNYEAQ. The CDR3 has 16 residues. V was shortened by 5 bases and J by 8 bases, with 23 bases between the two germline ends. The chain's CDR3 is CASSPGGASFGGTQYF. The CDR3 DNA sequence: TGTGCCAGCAGCCCGGGCGGCGCGAGCTTTGGCGGTACGCAGTATTTT.

Concerning this clonotype: A read error may explain this, as a much larger clone is one base away. The rearrangement uses TRBV12-3 or TRBV12-4 and TRBJ1-2; possible D gene TRBD1, 6 bases. CDR3 size: 13 residues. CDR3 in amino acids: CTSTGGSILGYTF. The CDR3 DNA reads as TGTACCAGCACTGGGGGCTCCATTCTTGGCTACACCTTC.

This clonotype was picked up many times. The gene calls are TRBV5-1 and TRBJ2-3; the match to TRBD1 covers 9 bases. In germline, CDR1 is SGHRS, CDR2 YFSETQ. This CDR3 is built from 16 residues. The V and J ends lost 4 bases and 3 bases, in that order; junction bases with no gene match: 9. The CDR3 sequence is CASSAGTGLGTDTQYF. The CDR3 nucleotides read TGCGCCAGCAGCGCTGGGACAGGGTTAGGTACAGATACGCAGTATTTT.

In this sample, this clonotype turned up many times. V usage is TRBV15 and J usage is TRBJ2-6; D is tentatively TRBD1 or TRBD2 (5 bases each). Trimming left V 4 bases short and J 0 bases short, with 22 bases between. The germline gives CDR1 LNHNV, CDR2 YYDKDF (reference sequence). The CDR3 loop spans 20 amino acids. CDR3 residues: CATSTHKWGFLNSGANVLTF. The CDR3 nucleotides are TGTGCCACCAGCACACATAAATGGGGGTTCCTGAACTCTGGGGCCAACGTCCTGACTTTC.

This clonotype was counted ten times or more. The chain joins TRBV7-2 to TRBJ2-7, with 9 bases matching TRBD2. The CDR3 is 14 amino acids. Germline CDR1 reads SGHTA; CDR2 reads FQGNSA. The ends lost 1 base at V and 5 bases at J; junction bases unmatched: 3. The CDR3 nucleotides are TGTGCCAGCAGCTTAGTTAGCGGGAGCGACGAGCAGTACTTC. Translated: CASSLVSGSDEQYF. The entire variable domain, with the rest obtained from reference TRBV7-2 and TRBJ2-7, is as follows: GAGVSQSPSNKVTEKGKDVELRCDPISGHTALYWYRQSLGQGLEFLIYFQGNSAPDKSGLPSDRFSAERTGGSVSTLTIQRTQQEDSAVYLCASSLVSGSDEQYFGPGTRLTVT.

This clonotype was picked up many times. V usage is TRBV20-1 and J usage is TRBJ2-7; the D gene is possibly TRBD2 (6 bases). The V end was cut by 7 bases, the J end by 7 bases, with 14 bases between. This CDR3 region has 11 residues. The germline CDR1 and CDR2 sequences are DFQATT and SNEGSKA (reference sequence). The CDR3 is CSVLAVGEQYF. CDR3 coding DNA: TGCAGTGTACTAGCCGTCGGGGAGCAGTACTTC.

This clonotype has only a few counts. The chain uses TRBV3-1 and TRBJ2-5; D is unclear. Germline CDR1 reads LGHDT; CDR2 reads YNNKEL (reference sequence). The V end lost 0 bases, the J end lost 3 bases, and 11 bases lay between the germline ends. This CDR3 is 15 amino acids long. CDR3 in amino acids: CASSQDPGPKETQYF. In DNA form, the CDR3 reads TGTGCCAGCAGCCAAGATCCAGGACCGAAAGAGACCCAGTACTTC.

This clonotype was picked up many times. The chain couples TRBV11-2 to TRBJ2-7; a possible D gene is TRBD2 (6 bases). CDR1 is SGHAT, CDR2 FQNNGV, per germline. The CDR3 sequence is 14 residues long. Trimming took off 2 bases at V and 7 bases at J, with 15 bases between the two ends. CDR3 sequence: CASSLRGGIWEQYF. The CDR3 DNA sequence: TGTGCCAGCAGCTTAAGAGGAGGGATATGGGAGCAGTACTTC.

This clonotype was seen ten or more times. J is TRBJ1-1 and V is TRBV29-1; TRBD1 might be the D (6 bases). Germline assignment: CDR1 SQVTM and CDR2 ANQGSEA. The CDR3 has 12 amino acids. With 7 bases removed from V and 1 base from J, the gap between germline ends came to 10 bases. In nucleotides, the CDR3 is TGCAGCGCTGGGACATCGAACACTGAAGCTTTCTTT. As protein: CSAGTSNTEAFF. The full variable domain, its missing parts supplied by reference TRBV29-1 and TRBJ1-1, is SAVISQKPSRDICQRGTSLTIQCQVDSQVTMMFWYRQQPGQSLTLIATANQGSEATYESGFVIDKFPISRPNLTFSTLTVSNMSPEDSSIYLCSAGTSNTEAFFGQGTRLTVV.

The V gene is TRBV20-1, the J gene TRBJ2-7, with D perhaps given as TRBD1 or TRBD2 (5 bases each). The CDR3 is 11 amino acids. Trimming pared 6 bases from V and 2 bases from J, leaving 8 bases between. Germline values: CDR1 DFQATT, CDR2 SNEGSKA (reference sequence). CDR3 amino acids: CSAKGPYEQYF. DNA of the CDR3: TGCAGTGCGAAGGGACCCTACGAGCAGTACTTC.

This clonotype was counted ten times or more. This chain connects TRBV7-6 to TRBJ2-2; maybe TRBD2 (5 bases). Trimming removed 1 base from V and 5 bases from J, with 14 bases in between. Germline lookup yields CDR1 SGHVS and CDR2 FNYEAQ. This CDR3 spans 16 amino acids. This CDR3 is CASSLGGPGWTGELFF. CDR3 nucleotide sequence: TGTGCCAGCAGCTTAGGAGGGCCCGGATGGACCGGGGAGCTGTTTTTT.

A remark on this clonotype: This clone may be a read error of a much larger clone one base away. This chain joins TRBV13 and TRBJ2-1; 7 bases map to TRBD2. Trimming cost V 5 bases and J 5 bases; bases outside gene matches: 9. Germline V gives CDR1 PRHDT, CDR2 FYEKMQ (reference sequence). The CDR3 extends over 15 amino acids. The CDR3 nucleotides read TGTGCCAGCAGCCCCCAGACTAGCAGGAACAATGAGCAGTTCTTC. Protein sequence: CASSPQTSRNNEQFF. Looking up the rest from reference TRBV13 and TRBJ2-1 gives the full variable domain: AAGVIQSPRHLIKEKRETATLKCYPIPRHDTVYWYQQGPGQDPQFLISFYEKMQSDKGSIPDRFSAQQFSDYHSELNMSSLELGDSALYFCASSPQTSRNNEQFFGPGTRLTVL.

This clonotype was detected ten times or more. This chain joins TRBV6-8 and TRBJ2-1, with a tentative D call TRBD1 (5 bases). This CDR3 is built from 13 residues. Germline assignment: CDR1 MNHGY and CDR2 SAAAGT. Trimming cost V 7 bases and J 10 bases, with 17 bases left between them. The CDR3 is CASIETVYSEQFF. CDR3 nucleotides: TGTGCCAGCATTGAGACAGTTTATAGCGAGCAGTTCTTC.

Ten or more counts support this clonotype. The CDR3 nucleotides read TGCGCCAGCAGCTCGCCAGGTACACCAGCTAGGGAGCAGTACTTC. Protein: CASSSPGTPAREQYF. V and J are TRBV5-1 and TRBJ2-7; no clear D. The CDR3 has 15 amino acids. V dropped 3 bases and J dropped 7 bases, with 20 bases sitting between them. The V gene's germline CDR1 is SGHRS and CDR2 YFSETQ.

This clonotype was observed a few times. The chain joins TRBV7-9 to TRBJ1-2, with D possibly matching TRBD1 (5 bases). There are 11 residues in the CDR3. CDR1 is SEHNR, CDR2 FQNEAQ, per germline (reference sequence). The CDR3 loop reads CAGADNYGYTF. The CDR3 DNA sequence: TGTGCAGGGGCGGATAACTATGGCTACACCTTC.

The table lists this clonotype with a few counts. The V call is TRBV18, the J call TRBJ2-3; 11 positions agree with TRBD2. CDR1 KGHSH and CDR2 LQKENI come from the germline V gene. The CDR3 loop spans 18 amino acids. With 2 bases clipped from V and 2 bases from J, the junction kept 9 bases outside the gene matches. For the CDR3, the DNA is TGTGCCAGCTCACCAATCCCACTAGCGGGGGCCCTCACAGATACGCAGTATTTT. This gives the protein CASSPIPLAGALTDTQYF.

This clonotype was observed many times. The chain joins TRBV5-1 to TRBJ2-5; possibly TRBD1 for D (6 bases). This CDR3 spans 14 amino acids. The V and J ends lost 4 bases and 2 bases respectively, with 12 bases between them. Germline lookup yields CDR1 SGHRS and CDR2 YFSETQ. CDR3 sequence reads: CASSPGQLQETQYF. The CDR3 region has the DNA TGCGCCAGCAGCCCCGGACAGTTACAAGAGACCCAGTACTTC. The whole variable domain, filled in from reference TRBV5-1 and TRBJ2-5, reads KAGVTQTPRYLIKTRGQQVTLSCSPISGHRSVSWYQQTPGQGLQFLFEYFSETQRNKGNFPGRFSGRQFSNSRSEMNVSTLELGDSALYLCASSPGQLQETQYFGPGTRLLVL.

The table lists this clonotype with a few counts. In nucleotides, the CDR3 is TGTGCCAGCAGCTTACAGGGGGTTCTCACTGAAGCTTTCTTT. Translation: CASSLQGVLTEAFF. This chain connects TRBV5-5 to TRBJ1-1, with TRBD1 identical over 8 bases. The CDR3 covers 14 residues. Germline V gene sequence: CDR1 SGHKS, CDR2 YYEKEE (reference sequence). After removal of 2 bases from V and 4 bases from J, the junction contained 4 bases not matched to a gene.

The chain combines TRBV11-2 with TRBJ2-1; tentatively, D is TRBD2 (6 bases). CDR3 length: 15 residues. Germline assignment: CDR1 SGHAT and CDR2 FQNNGV. Trimming left V 4 bases short and J 4 bases short, with 14 bases between. The CDR3 loop is CASSSWTNLYNEQFF. For the CDR3, the DNA is TGTGCCAGCAGCTCCTGGACTAACCTTTACAATGAGCAGTTCTTC.

In this sample, this clonotype turned up many times. The chain combines TRBV5-1 with TRBJ2-5; D call uncertain. V was shortened by 4 bases and J by 4 bases, with 11 bases between the two germline ends. The CDR3 totals 13 residues. Germline V gives CDR1 SGHRS, CDR2 YFSETQ. The CDR3 loop reads CASSHLPGETQYF. The CDR3, as DNA: TGCGCCAGCAGCCATCTGCCGGGAGAGACCCAGTACTTC.

This clonotype has ten or more counts. This sequence joins TRBV11-2 and TRBJ2-3, with D hard to call. CDR3 length: 13 residues. Germline CDR1 SGHAT, CDR2 FQNNGV. Trimming left V 5 bases short and J 2 bases short, with 8 bases between. The CDR3: CASSPPSTDTQYF. Written as DNA, the CDR3 is TGTGCCAGCAGCCCCCCCTCCACAGATACGCAGTATTTT.

This clonotype was picked up many times. The chain uses TRBV5-1 and TRBJ2-1; perhaps TRBD2 as D (6 bases). Trimming cost V 0 bases and J 2 bases, with 9 bases left between them. Germline V lookup: CDR1 SGHRS, CDR2 YFSETQ. The length of the CDR3 is 15 residues. This CDR3 is CASSLGDSTYNEQFF. The CDR3 nucleotides read TGCGCCAGCAGCTTGGGGGACTCCACCTACAATGAGCAGTTCTTC. Full variable domain (remainder filled in from reference TRBV5-1 and TRBJ2-1): KAGVTQTPRYLIKTRGQQVTLSCSPISGHRSVSWYQQTPGQGLQFLFEYFSETQRNKGNFPGRFSGRQFSNSRSEMNVSTLELGDSALYLCASSLGDSTYNEQFFGPGTRLTVL.

This clonotype was recorded at least ten times. The chain combines TRBV10-3 with TRBJ2-3; D might be TRBD2 (7 bases). The germline CDR1 and CDR2 sequences are ENHRY and SYGVKD. V lost 8 bases and J lost 4, with 13 bases in between. This CDR3 region has 13 residues. This chain's CDR3 is CAIGGAGADTQYF. CDR3 DNA sequence: TGTGCCATCGGGGGGGCTGGGGCAGATACGCAGTATTTT.